These 4 T cell receptor beta chains were sequenced from one sample in a study of T cell responses to AZD1222 COVID-19 vaccine. The protocol was immunoSEQ multiplex PCR, while the TCRdb copy is restricted to in-frame clones and leaves out a portion. The sample contains under 150,000 clones, 70% to 90% of which appear only once. This sample comprised peripheral blood, obtained on day 0 of AZD1222 vaccination. These receptors were obtained from an adult in good health.

The chain carries TRBV19 and TRBJ1-5, with D unresolved. Germline values: CDR1 LNHDA, CDR2 SQIVND (reference sequence). This CDR3 region has 11 residues. Trimming removed 5 bases at V and 7 bases at J, with 6 bases between. As DNA, the CDR3 is TGTGCCAGTAGTCCGCGGCAGCCCCAGCATTTT. It yields the protein CASSPRQPQHF.

This chain joins TRBV4-1 and TRBJ1-2; D not resolved. The CDR3 consists of 15 residues. CDR1 MGHRA and CDR2 YSYEKL come from the germline V gene. With 1 base removed from V and 0 bases from J, the gap between germline ends came to 9 bases. The CDR3 DNA is TGCGCCAGCAGCCAAGTCGGGAGGACTAACTATGGCTACACCTTC. Translation: CASSQVGRTNYGYTF.

This chain links TRBV10-2 with TRBJ2-3, with 7 bases matching TRBD2. V lost 3 bases and J lost 3; bases outside the gene matches: 6. The CDR3 contains 15 residues. CDR1 is WSHSY and CDR2 is SAAADI in the germline V gene. In DNA, the CDR3 is TGCGCCAGCAGTGATCGACTAGCCGGGACAGATACGCAGTATTTT. Protein product: CASSDRLAGTDTQYF.

This clone came up a few times. V and J are TRBV12-3 or TRBV12-4 and TRBJ2-1; D unclear. This CDR3 region has 13 residues. The germline V and J ends were trimmed by 3 bases and 6 bases, with 9 bases remaining between them. The CDR3 bases are TGTGCCAGCAGTTTGGGGATTTCCAATGAGCAGTTCTTC. The encoded protein is CASSLGISNEQFF.